The TCR beta chain under discussion was sequenced for a study of T cell changes during pregnancy in multiple sclerosis. CDR1 and CDR2 from the germline V gene are SGHKS and YYEKEE (reference sequence). V lost 2 bases, J lost 4 bases, and 8 bases stayed unmatched. This CDR3 comprises 16 residues. Assay used: immunoSEQ multiplex PCR; TCRdb lists only in-frame clones, some missing. The sample includes 70,000 or so clones, around 90% seen only once; the top ten take over 0.25%. The V and J genes are TRBV5-5 and TRBJ2-5; 10 bases match TRBD2. Here the sequenced sample was CD4+ T cells from peripheral blood mononuclear cells, taken after pregnancy. The sequence derives from a female donor with multiple sclerosis, enrolled in a pregnancy study. The CDR3 spells CASSLGLAGVGETQYF. The CDR3 bases are TGTGCCAGCAGCTTAGGGCTAGCGGGAGTGGGAGAGACCCAGTACTTC.